The next 7 T cell receptor beta chains were all read from a single sample in a study of blood T cell repertoires in COVID-19 (dated by TCRdb to the early 2020s). Library prep was done by the immunoSEQ multiplex PCR assay. TCRdb carries this immuneACCESS record with in-frame sequences only. Its versions omit some clonotypes, under half of them owing to an unresolved V gene in the studies checked, with the rest unexplained. The sample contains 100,000 to 150,000 clones, 88% of them found a single time. The leading ten clones occupy about 8% of the sample. Material: peripheral blood. These receptors all come from a man aged 45-60 years with acute or convalescent COVID-19.

The chain has TRBV4-3 and TRBJ1-3; D not certain. This CDR3 has 15 residues. Germline V gives CDR1 LGHNA, CDR2 YSLEER. V lost 0 bases to trimming and J lost 0 bases, with 6 bases between them. The CDR3 sequence: CASSQEVVSGNTIYF. CDR3 nucleotides: TGCGCCAGCAGCCAAGAAGTAGTCTCTGGAAACACCATATATTTT.

The V and J genes are TRBV5-6 and TRBJ2-5; 10 bases match TRBD1. Looked up from germline, CDR1 is SGHDT and CDR2 is YYEEEE. V shed 4 bases and J 5 bases; nucleotides not matched to a gene: 2. The CDR3 consists of 13 residues. The CDR3 here is CASSRGQGETQYF. The CDR3 bases are TGTGCCAGCAGCCGGGGACAGGGGGAGACCCAGTACTTC.

Here the CDR3 reads CASSLSPNEQFF. CDR3 nucleotide sequence: TGTGCCAGCAGCTTGAGCCCGAATGAGCAGTTCTTC. The rearrangement links TRBV5-4 to TRBJ2-1; no definite D call. The germline gives CDR1 SGHNT, CDR2 YYREEE (reference sequence). The V and J ends lost 1 base and 7 bases respectively, with 6 bases between them. The CDR3 spans 12 residues. Combining the CDR3 with reference TRBV5-4 and TRBJ2-1 gives the whole variable domain ETGVTQSPTHLIKTRGQQVTLRCSSQSGHNTVSWYQQALGQGPQFIFQYYREEENGRGNFPPRFSGLQFPNYSSELNVNALELDDSALYLCASSLSPNEQFFGPGTRLTVL.

The chain links TRBV7-9 to TRBJ1-1, with D uncertain. CDR1 is SEHNR and CDR2 is FQNEAQ in the germline V gene (reference sequence). The germline V and J ends were trimmed by 3 bases and 1 base, with 9 bases remaining between them. This CDR3 is 14 amino acids long. For the CDR3, the DNA is TGTGCCAGCAGCTTTCGGGGTGAGAACACTGAAGCTTTCTTT. It specifies CASSFRGENTEAFF.

Only one count was recorded for this clone. V usage is TRBV10-3 and J usage is TRBJ1-2, with D maybe TRBD1 (6 bases). V was trimmed by 7 bases and J by 5 bases, leaving 17 bases between them. Germline V gene data show CDR1 as ENHRY and CDR2 as SYGVKD. There are 14 residues in the CDR3. The CDR3 region has the DNA TGTGCCATCACTAGGAGACAGGATGGTTATGGCTACACCTTC. Protein product: CAITRRQDGYGYTF.

This chain connects TRBV18 to TRBJ1-3, with D possibly TRBD1 on 6 matching bases. This CDR3 region has 15 residues. Germline V CDR1 and CDR2: KGHSH, LQKENI. Trimming left V 3 bases short and J 4 bases short, with 13 bases between. CDR3 in amino acids: CASSPAQGSGNTIYF. CDR3 in DNA: TGTGCCAGCTCACCCGCACAGGGTTCAGGAAACACCATATATTTT.

A few counts support this clone. The genes are TRBV21-1 and TRBJ2-3; the table's D call TRBD1 went unverified against the DNA. TRBV21-1 is listed as a pseudogene. This CDR3 comprises 15 residues. CDR3 DNA: TGTGCCAGCAGCCCGCCTCCCCCAGTAACAGATACGCAGTATTTT. Translated: CASSPPPPVTDTQYF.